A single sample gave rise to the 26 T cell receptor beta chains below, sequenced in a study of PD-L1 blockade in urothelial cancer. Assay: immunoSEQ multiplex PCR; the TCRdb copy retains only in-frame clones and omits some. The data contain around 45,000 clones, around 86% of them singletons. As to time point: pretreatment peripheral blood. This specimen was PBMCs, taken around atezolizumab (anti-PD-L1) treatment. Receptors originate from a man aged 45-65 years with urothelial cancer.

The CDR3 spells CASSVGTGVGNQPQHF. The CDR3, as DNA: TGTGCCAGCAGTGTCGGGACAGGGGTGGGTAATCAGCCCCAGCATTTT. The chain recombines TRBV2 with TRBJ1-5, with 10 bases aligning to TRBD1. The CDR3 runs to 16 residues. Germline V gives CDR1 SNHLY, CDR2 FYNNEI. Trimming took 4 bases from V and 4 from J; bases not matched to a gene: 7.

The V gene is TRBV2, the J gene TRBJ2-2; 9 bases fit TRBD1. From germline, CDR1 is SNHLY and CDR2 FYNNEI. V shed 4 bases and J 3 bases; nucleotides not matched to a gene: 6. This CDR3 spans 16 amino acids. In DNA, the CDR3 is TGTGCCAGCAGTGGGACAGGGGACCTCCACACCGGGGAGCTGTTTTTT. Its translation is CASSGTGDLHTGELFF.

The V gene is TRBV28, the J gene TRBJ2-1, with a weak D call TRBD1 (6 bases). V dropped 7 bases and J dropped 12 bases, with 16 bases sitting between them. CDR3 length: 12 amino acids. The germline V gene has CDR1 MDHEN and CDR2 SYDVKM. CDR3 bases: TGTGCCAGCAATCTCCAGGGGATGACGCAGTTCTTC. Translated: CASNLQGMTQFF. Full variable domain (outside the CDR3, taken from reference TRBV28 and TRBJ2-1): DVKVTQSSRYLVKRTGEKVFLECVQDMDHENMFWYRQDPGLGLRLIYFSYDVKMKEKGDIPEGYSVSREKKERFSLILESASTNQTSMYLCASNLQGMTQFFGPGTRLTVL.

This clone was counted a single time. The chain couples TRBV11-1 to TRBJ2-1; D is ambiguous. V lost 4 bases and J 10 bases, leaving 14 bases between the germline ends. The CDR3 is made up of 13 amino acids. In germline, CDR1 is SGHAT, CDR2 FQDESV (reference sequence). CDR3 residues: CASSSNFRLEQFF. As DNA, the CDR3 is TGTGCCAGCAGCTCTAACTTCCGGTTGGAGCAGTTCTTC.

The V gene is TRBV19, the J gene TRBJ1-2; 7 nucleotides agree with TRBD1. The junction had 9 bases not matched to a gene; V was cut back by 6 bases and J by 2 bases. Germline V lookup: CDR1 LNHDA, CDR2 SQIVND (reference sequence). The CDR3 has 15 residues. The CDR3 reads CASRQRTGANYGYTF. For the CDR3, the DNA is TGTGCCAGTAGGCAACGGACAGGAGCCAACTATGGCTACACCTTC. Drawing the rest from reference TRBV19 and TRBJ1-2, the complete variable domain is DGGITQSPKYLFRKEGQNVTLSCEQNLNHDAMYWYRQDPGQGLRLIYYSQIVNDFQKGDIAEGYSVSREKKESFPLTVTSAQKNPTAFYLCASRQRTGANYGYTFGSGTRLTVV.

The chain employs TRBV12-5 and TRBJ2-1, with 14 bases identical to TRBD2. With 5 bases clipped from V and 4 bases from J, the junction kept 10 bases outside the gene matches. Germline V gene lookup returns CDR1 LGHNT and CDR2 FRNRAP. The length of the CDR3 is 18 residues. The CDR3 sequence: CASGPLGTSGRGYNEQFF. DNA for the CDR3: TGTGCTAGTGGTCCTCTCGGGACTAGCGGGAGAGGTTACAATGAGCAGTTCTTC.

This chain uses TRBV2 with TRBJ1-3; D unresolved. V was cut by 3 bases and J by 0 bases, with 12 bases left in between. The CDR3 totals 16 residues. CDR1 is SNHLY, CDR2 FYNNEI, per germline. The CDR3 sequence: CASSDRVGSSGNTIYF. The CDR3 bases are TGTGCCAGCAGTGATAGGGTCGGGAGCTCTGGAAACACCATATATTTT.

The CDR3 DNA sequence: TGTGCCAGCAGGAGGGGGACGAGCTCCTACAATGAGCAGTTCTTC. Translating it yields CASRRGTSSYNEQFF. The genes are TRBV6-5 and TRBJ2-1, with a tentative D call TRBD1 (6 bases). This CDR3 has 15 residues. Between the trimmed V and J ends, which lost 6 bases and 0 bases, there was a span of 12 bases. Germline CDR1 reads MNHEY; CDR2 reads SVGAGI.

J is TRBJ2-7 and V is TRBV19, with 11 bases fitting TRBD2. This CDR3 region has 15 residues. Trimming took 4 bases from V and 0 from J; bases not matched to a gene: 2. Germline V CDR1 and CDR2: LNHDA, SQIVND (reference sequence). The CDR3 here is CASSRLAGSSYEQYF. DNA for the CDR3: TGTGCCAGTAGTAGACTAGCGGGAAGCTCCTACGAGCAGTACTTC.

The chain carries TRBV7-8 and TRBJ2-7; 10 nucleotides agree with TRBD1. The CDR3 sequence is 13 residues long. V gave up 2 bases and J gave up 6 bases; unmatched junction bases: 1. The germline V gene has CDR1 SGHVS and CDR2 FQNEAQ. CDR3 in amino acids: CASSLWTGGEQYV. CDR3 nucleotides: TGTGCCAGCAGCTTATGGACAGGGGGCGAGCAGTACGTC.

This chain joins TRBV7-9 and TRBJ1-2, with 9 bases that match TRBD1. The V gene end was trimmed by 11 bases and the J gene end by 2 bases; junction bases not matched to a gene: 6. The CDR3 has 13 residues. Germline V gene lookup returns CDR1 SEHNR and CDR2 FQNEAQ (reference sequence). The CDR3 reads CAGTGITNYGYTF. DNA of the CDR3: TGTGCCGGGACAGGGATCACCAACTATGGCTACACCTTC.

About this clone itself: The sample carries other DNA sequences with the same CDR3. V usage is TRBV5-1 and J usage is TRBJ1-5; D gene ambiguous. Germline CDR1 and CDR2: SGHRS and YFSETQ. The germline V and J ends were trimmed by 0 bases and 4 bases, with 11 bases remaining between them. The CDR3 contains 15 residues. CDR3 nucleotide sequence: TGCGCCAGCAGCTTGGAGGGAGCCGGAAATCAGCCCCAGCATTTT. Translated: CASSLEGAGNQPQHF.

The chain recombines TRBV4-1 with TRBJ1-2; D is perhaps TRBD1 (6 bases). The V end lost 4 bases, the J end lost 1 base, and 16 bases lay between the germline ends. The CDR3 totals 16 residues. Per germline, CDR1 MGHRA and CDR2 YSYEKL. The CDR3 DNA is TGCGCCAGCAGCCCGGACAGAATCAACCTTAACTATGGCTACACCTTC. Protein sequence: CASSPDRINLNYGYTF.

The CDR3 reads CASSLAGVLSDTQYF. The CDR3 nucleotides are TGCGCCAGCAGCTTGGCGGGGGTTCTTTCAGATACGCAGTATTTT. The chain combines TRBV5-1 with TRBJ2-3; D is perhaps TRBD2 (6 bases). The V gene lost 0 bases and the J gene lost 4 bases, with 12 bases spanning the gap. CDR1 and CDR2 from the germline V gene are SGHRS and YFSETQ. The CDR3 runs 15 residues.

The rearrangement joins TRBV15 to TRBJ1-3; a weak D match, TRBD1 (5 bases). Per germline, CDR1 LNHNV and CDR2 YYDKDF (reference sequence). V was cut by 0 bases and J by 2 bases, with 8 bases left in between. The CDR3 runs to 15 residues. Here the CDR3 reads CATSRDAGAGNTIYF. CDR3 nucleotide sequence: TGTGCCACCAGCAGAGATGCGGGGGCTGGAAACACCATATATTTT.

V and J are TRBV6-5 and TRBJ1-4, with D possibly being TRBD1 (5 bases). The V end was cut by 6 bases, the J end by 13 bases, with 24 bases between. The length of the CDR3 is 15 residues. From germline, CDR1 is MNHEY and CDR2 SVGAGI. CDR3 loop: CASSQEGLGTGRLFF. CDR3 in DNA: TGTGCCAGCAGCCAGGAGGGGTTGGGGACCGGGAGACTGTTTTTT.

The rearrangement joins TRBV2 to TRBJ2-1, with TRBD2 matching over 9 bases. Losses at the gene ends were 8 bases for V and 6 bases for J; bases not matched to a gene: 5. There are 13 residues in the CDR3. Germline CDR1 and CDR2: SNHLY and FYNNEI. The CDR3 region has the DNA TGTGCCAGCCGCGGGGGGGCCGTCAATGAGCAGTTCTTC. The encoded protein is CASRGGAVNEQFF.

This clone has a handful of counts. The J gene is TRBJ1-4, the V gene TRBV2; maybe TRBD1 (5 bases). The CDR3 totals 13 residues. V gave up 6 bases and J gave up 11 bases, with 16 bases separating them. Looked up from germline, CDR1 is SNHLY and CDR2 is FYNNEI. CDR3 sequence: CASRGLLTPKLFF. CDR3 DNA sequence: TGTGCCAGCAGGGGACTCCTCACTCCGAAACTGTTTTTT. Supplemented by reference TRBV2 and TRBJ1-4, the full variable domain reads EPEVTQTPSHQVTQMGQEVILRCVPISNHLYFYWYRQILGQKVEFLVSFYNNEISEKSEIFDDQFSVERPDGSNFTLKIRSTKLEDSAMYFCASRGLLTPKLFFGSGTQLSVL.

The chain uses TRBV2 and TRBJ1-4, with TRBD1 matching over 7 bases. The V gene end was trimmed by 4 bases and the J gene end by 7 bases; junction bases not matched to a gene: 6. Germline loops: CDR1 SNHLY, CDR2 FYNNEI. The CDR3 has 14 residues. The CDR3 reads CASSGTGAGEKLFF. The CDR3 DNA reads as TGTGCCAGCAGTGGAACAGGGGCCGGTGAAAAACTGTTTTTT.

CDR3 sequence: CASRNGRNTEAFF. The DNA for the CDR3 is TGTGCCAGCAGAAACGGGAGGAACACTGAAGCTTTCTTT. The rearrangement links TRBV6-5 to TRBJ1-1, with unresolved D. The length of the CDR3 is 13 residues. Germline V lookup: CDR1 MNHEY, CDR2 SVGAGI. V dropped 6 bases and J dropped 1 base, with 9 bases sitting between them.

The V and J genes are TRBV5-5 and TRBJ2-5; 7 bases agree with TRBD2. Trimming at V came to 4 bases and at J to 2 bases, leaving 8 bases not matched to a gene. The length of the CDR3 is 15 residues. CDR1 is SGHKS and CDR2 is YYEKEE in the germline V gene (reference sequence). The CDR3 is CASSRGAGAQETQYF. DNA for the CDR3: TGTGCCAGCAGCCGGGGTGCGGGAGCTCAAGAGACCCAGTACTTC.

About this clone: The germline gene is not matched at one end of the junction; a read error may be the cause. The rearrangement links TRBV30 to TRBJ1-5; D remains ambiguous. The CDR3 runs to 15 residues. Germline V gene lookup returns CDR1 GTSNPN and CDR2 SVGIG (reference sequence). The CDR3 region is CAWSVPVGSIQPQHF. The CDR3 nucleotides read TGTGCCTGGAGTGTACCAGTGGGGAGCATTCAGCCCCAGCATTTT.

This chain links TRBV11-2 with TRBJ1-1, with TRBD1 matching 10 bases. Per the germline V gene, CDR1 is SGHAT and CDR2 is FQNNGV. This CDR3 has 14 residues. The junction had 3 bases not matched to a gene; V was cut back by 7 bases and J by 1 base. CDR3: CASNDRGPNTEAFF. CDR3 sequence (DNA): TGTGCCAGCAACGACAGGGGGCCGAACACTGAAGCTTTCTTT. Full variable domain (remainder filled in from reference TRBV11-2 and TRBJ1-1): EAGVAQSPRYKIIEKRQSVAFWCNPISGHATLYWYQQILGQGPKLLIQFQNNGVVDDSQLPKDRFSAERLKGVDSTLKIQPAKLEDSAVYLCASNDRGPNTEAFFGQGTRLTVV.

The chain couples TRBV25-1 to TRBJ2-3; the D gene is possibly TRBD2 (5 bases). Trimming shortened V by 4 bases and J by 7 bases, and 18 bases separated the two germline ends. Looked up from germline, CDR1 is MGHDK and CDR2 is SYGVNS. CDR3 length equals 15 residues. CDR3 bases: TGTGCCAGCAGTGCCAGCGCGGGCCCACTAAATACGCAGTATTTT. Amino acid sequence: CASSASAGPLNTQYF.

V usage is TRBV18 and J usage is TRBJ1-1, with D maybe TRBD1 (6 bases). CDR1 is KGHSH and CDR2 is LQKENI in the germline V gene. Trimming removed 3 bases at V and 3 bases at J, with 11 bases between. CDR3 length equals 14 residues. The CDR3 region is CASSPGAGDTEAFF. CDR3 coding DNA: TGTGCCAGCTCACCGGGGGCAGGAGACACTGAAGCTTTCTTT.

The V and J genes are TRBV6-4 and TRBJ2-1, with TRBD2 as a possible D gene (5 bases). V lost 3 bases and J lost 1, with 10 bases in between. The CDR3 loop spans 15 amino acids. Germline CDR1 MRHNA, CDR2 SNTAGT. CDR3 protein: CASSETGSSYNEQFF. CDR3 DNA sequence: TGTGCCAGCAGTGAAACGGGGTCTTCCTACAATGAGCAGTTCTTC.